Included here is one T cell receptor beta chain sequence, with context. Its antigen is unknown. The germline V gene has CDR1 MNHGY and CDR2 SAAAGT. Trimming pared 5 bases from V and 6 bases from J, leaving 16 bases between. CDR3 size: 14 residues. The timepoints at which blood was sampled were baseline, cycle 4 day 1, and cycle 7 day 1. This sample stems from a study of OX40 agonist ivuxolimab in advanced cancers. The overall study: Of the participants, roughly 40% had some prior anti-PD-1, anti-PD-L1 or anti-CTLA-4 therapy, which was allowed.

Study-wide results and limits: Individuals who were partial responders at 0.1-3.0 mg/kg had clonal expansion that ranked among the lowest.

Profiled with immunoSEQ multiplex PCR; TCRdb holds only in-frame clones, not every one. Of approximately 8,000 clones listed, about 69% are singletons. The sequenced sample was CD4+ or CD8+ T cells sorted from blood, obtained in a trial of the OX40 agonist ivuxolimab. The chain has TRBV6-8 and TRBJ1-1; D is ambiguous. The receptor comes from an adult with an advanced solid tumor such as melanoma, head and neck, liver or kidney cancer. The CDR3: CASSEAGSSSEAFF. The CDR3 nucleotides read TGTGCCAGCAGTGAAGCGGGGTCCAGTTCTGAAGCTTTCTTT.